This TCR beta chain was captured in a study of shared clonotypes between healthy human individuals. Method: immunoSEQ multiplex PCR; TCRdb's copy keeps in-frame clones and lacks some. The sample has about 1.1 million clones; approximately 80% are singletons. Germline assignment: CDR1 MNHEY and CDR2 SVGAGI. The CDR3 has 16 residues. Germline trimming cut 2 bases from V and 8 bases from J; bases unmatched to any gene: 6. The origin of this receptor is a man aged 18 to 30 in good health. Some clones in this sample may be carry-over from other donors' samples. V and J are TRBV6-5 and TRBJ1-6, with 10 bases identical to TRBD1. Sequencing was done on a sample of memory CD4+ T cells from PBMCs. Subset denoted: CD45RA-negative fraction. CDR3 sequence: CASSYLVGTGDSPLHF. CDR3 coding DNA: TGTGCCAGCAGTTACCTAGTCGGGACAGGGGATTCACCCCTCCACTTT.